These 11 T cell receptor beta chains originate from one sample sequenced in a study of T cell responses to AZD1222 COVID-19 vaccine. Profiling relied on immunoSEQ multiplex PCR, and the TCRdb table lists in-frame clones only, not all of them. This table has tens of thousands of clones, approximately 80% appearing once. Material: peripheral blood, obtained on day 0 of AZD1222 vaccination. Receptors were obtained from an adult in good health.

This chain connects TRBV11-2 to TRBJ2-2; 8 bases line up with TRBD1. The V gene end was trimmed by 5 bases and the J gene end by 4 bases; junction bases not matched to a gene: 9. The CDR3 has 16 amino acids. Germline loops: CDR1 SGHAT, CDR2 FQNNGV. Here the CDR3 DNA reads TGTGCCAGCAGCCGAGGGGCAGGGGGCGTCACCGGGGAGCTGTTTTTT. It is translated as CASSRGAGGVTGELFF.

V is TRBV5-4 and J is TRBJ2-7; unclear D gene. The V end lost 0 bases, the J end lost 4 bases, and 5 bases lay between the germline ends. Germline CDR1 is SGHNT and CDR2 is YYREEE (reference sequence). The CDR3 sequence is 12 residues long. The CDR3, as DNA: TGTGCCAGCAGCTTGGACAGATACGAGCAGTACTTC. Translation: CASSLDRYEQYF.

The chain is built from TRBV5-1 and TRBJ1-1; D remains unclear. This CDR3 spans 13 amino acids. Germline values: CDR1 SGHRS, CDR2 YFSETQ. Trimming left V 7 bases short and J 3 bases short, with 13 bases between. CDR3 sequence: CASADTEHTEAFF. The CDR3 DNA sequence: TGCGCCAGCGCTGATACAGAGCACACTGAAGCTTTCTTT. Filled out from reference TRBV5-1 and TRBJ1-1, the complete variable domain reads KAGVTQTPRYLIKTRGQQVTLSCSPISGHRSVSWYQQTPGQGLQFLFEYFSETQRNKGNFPGRFSGRQFSNSRSEMNVSTLELGDSALYLCASADTEHTEAFFGQGTRLTVV.

The V gene is TRBV3-1 (or the pseudogene TRBV3-2), the J gene TRBJ1-6, with 7 bases aligning to TRBD1. V trimming: 4 bases; J trimming: 9 bases; junction bases outside the gene matches: 3. CDR1 LGHDT and CDR2 YNNKEL come from the germline V gene (reference sequence). CDR3 length: 13 amino acids. This CDR3 reads CASSRQGVSPLHF. Written as DNA, the CDR3 is TGTGCCAGCAGCCGCCAGGGGGTTTCACCCCTCCACTTT.

The chain recombines TRBV7-9 with TRBJ2-1; possibly TRBD2 for D (6 bases). The CDR3 contains 13 residues. V lost 5 bases and J lost 8, with 13 bases in between. Germline CDR1 and CDR2: SEHNR and FQNEAQ (reference sequence). Here the CDR3 DNA reads TGTGCCAGCAGCCGGGACTCCAGAGATGAGCAGTTCTTC. It is translated as CASSRDSRDEQFF. Filled out from reference TRBV7-9 and TRBJ2-1, the complete variable domain reads DTGVSQNPRHKITKRGQNVTFRCDPISEHNRLYWYRQTLGQGPEFLTYFQNEAQLEKSRLLSDRFSAERPKGSFSTLEIQRTEQGDSAMYLCASSRDSRDEQFFGPGTRLTVL.

V usage is TRBV7-9 and J usage is TRBJ1-5; D unclear. This CDR3 has 13 residues. The V gene lost 2 bases and the J gene lost 5 bases, with 7 bases spanning the gap. Germline CDR1 and CDR2: SEHNR and FQNEAQ (reference sequence). The CDR3 sequence is CASSLSEHQPQHF. For the CDR3, the DNA is TGTGCCAGCAGCTTATCGGAGCATCAGCCCCAGCATTTT.

V usage is TRBV4-2 and J usage is TRBJ1-6; no clear D. This CDR3 has 16 amino acids. Trimming stripped 1 base from V and 0 bases from J, with 7 bases between. Looked up from germline, CDR1 is LGHNA and CDR2 is YNFKEQ. The CDR3 spells CASSQGVSSYNSPLHF. In DNA, the CDR3 is TGTGCCAGCAGCCAAGGGGTGAGCTCCTATAATTCACCCCTCCACTTT.

This clone occurred a few times. The V and J genes are TRBV6-9 and TRBJ1-1; 7 nucleotides agree with TRBD1. With 7 bases clipped from V and 1 base from J, the junction kept 3 bases outside the gene matches. This CDR3 comprises 13 residues. Germline CDR1 MNHGY, CDR2 SVAAGI. CDR3 residues: CASNRDRNTEAFF. The CDR3 DNA reads TGTGCCAGCAATAGGGACAGGAACACTGAAGCTTTCTTT.

This clone was counted only a few times. The chain employs TRBV28 and TRBJ2-5, with TRBD2 identical over 7 bases. This CDR3 has 17 residues. Germline V gene data show CDR1 as MDHEN and CDR2 as SYDVKM. V gave up 2 bases and J gave up 5 bases; unmatched junction bases: 14. CDR3 bases: TGTGCCAGCAGTTTAGTGGCGGGGGACCTTTCCGAGGAGACCCAGTACTTC. Amino acids: CASSLVAGDLSEETQYF.

The chain carries TRBV7-9 and TRBJ1-2, with D perhaps TRBD1 (6 bases). The germline V gene encodes CDR1 SEHNR and CDR2 FQNEAQ (reference sequence). The CDR3 extends over 12 amino acids. The germline V and J ends were trimmed by 4 bases and 8 bases, with 11 bases remaining between them. The CDR3 sequence: CASSSYREGYTF. The CDR3 DNA follows: TGTGCCAGCAGCTCGTACAGGGAGGGCTACACCTTC.

The gene calls are TRBV19 and TRBJ2-7; TRBD1 might be the D (6 bases). The CDR3 covers 14 residues. The V gene lost 5 bases and the J gene lost 4 bases, with 15 bases spanning the gap. The germline CDR1 and CDR2 sequences are LNHDA and SQIVND (reference sequence). The CDR3, as DNA: TGTGCCAGTAGTCCCCACGACAGGATTTACGAGCAGTACTTC. Protein product: CASSPHDRIYEQYF.